These 15 T cell receptor beta chains share one sample of origin, sequenced in a study of cytomegalovirus exposure and HLA in healthy donors (TCRdb year 2017). Libraries came from the immunoSEQ multiplex PCR assay. TCRdb carries this immuneACCESS record with in-frame sequences only. Its versions omit some clonotypes, under half of them owing to an unresolved V gene in the studies checked, with the rest unexplained. A total of around 71,000 clones appear in this sample, about 94% of them only once. The ten largest clones add up to approximately 1.5% of the sample. Sequencing was carried out using PBMCs. The receptor set was obtained from a man aged 18 to 35 in good health and CMV-seropositive.

The chain employs TRBV15 and TRBJ2-7; TRBD2 aligns across 9 bases. This CDR3 has 15 amino acids. CDR1 LNHNV and CDR2 YYDKDF come from the germline V gene (reference sequence). Trimming took 0 bases from V and 4 from J; bases not matched to a gene: 4. CDR3 in amino acids: CATSRDRLAGYEQYF. The DNA of the CDR3 is TGTGCCACCAGCAGAGATAGGCTAGCGGGATACGAGCAGTACTTC.

The chain is built from TRBV18 and TRBJ1-6; D gene ambiguous. CDR1 is KGHSH, CDR2 LQKENI, per germline. V was shortened by 3 bases and J by 3 bases, with 12 bases between the two germline ends. The CDR3 covers 16 residues. The CDR3 loop is CASSPLGSFYNSPLHF. The CDR3 nucleotides are TGTGCCAGCTCACCTCTCGGGTCCTTCTATAATTCACCCCTCCACTTT.

The chain has TRBV7-3 and TRBJ2-5; D uncertain. V was cut by 2 bases and J by 5 bases, with 9 bases left in between. Germline CDR1 is SGHTA and CDR2 is FQGTGA. This CDR3 is 13 amino acids long. The CDR3 region has the DNA TGTGCCAGCAGCTTATCCCCTTTGGAGACCCAGTACTTC. Its translation is CASSLSPLETQYF.

The chain links TRBV14 to TRBJ2-7; a possible D gene is TRBD2 (5 bases). Trimming shortened V by 6 bases and J by 0 bases, and 24 bases separated the two germline ends. CDR1 SGHDN and CDR2 FVKESK come from the germline V gene. The CDR3 consists of 18 residues. In DNA form, the CDR3 reads TGTGCCAGCAGTTCCAAAGTGGCGGGCCCCCGCAGCTCCTACGAGCAGTACTTC. As protein: CASSSKVAGPRSSYEQYF.

V and J are TRBV9 and TRBJ2-7; 9 positions agree with TRBD1. Trimming removed 0 bases from V and 4 bases from J; junction bases left unmatched: 14. CDR3 length: 18 residues. Germline values: CDR1 SGDLS, CDR2 YYNGEE. CDR3 residues: CASSVASGSGQGRYEQYF. In DNA form, the CDR3 reads TGTGCCAGCAGCGTAGCAAGTGGTTCGGGACAGGGTAGATACGAGCAGTACTTC.

J is TRBJ1-2 and V is TRBV5-1; 10 bases align to TRBD1. The germline CDR1 and CDR2 sequences are SGHRS and YFSETQ. The CDR3 runs 13 residues. Trimming cost V 4 bases and J 8 bases; bases outside gene matches: 5. The CDR3 region is CASSQGQGLGYTF. DNA for the CDR3: TGCGCCAGCAGCCAGGGACAGGGGCTGGGCTACACCTTC.

J is TRBJ2-1 and V is TRBV6-6; 8 bases are a match to TRBD2. CDR1 and CDR2 from the germline V gene are MNHNY and SVGAGI (reference sequence). V was pared by 6 bases and J by 5 bases, with 6 bases of the junction left unmatched. CDR3 size: 14 residues. CDR3 residues: CASRFSGVDNEQFF. CDR3 nucleotide sequence: TGTGCCAGCAGGTTTAGCGGGGTGGACAATGAGCAGTTCTTC.

The chain couples TRBV9 to TRBJ2-1; TRBD2 agrees at 7 bases. CDR1 and CDR2 from the germline V gene are SGDLS and YYNGEE. This CDR3 comprises 14 residues. The V gene end was trimmed by 0 bases and the J gene end by 3 bases; junction bases not matched to a gene: 0. CDR3 amino acids: CASSVGGSYNEQFF. The CDR3, as DNA: TGTGCCAGCAGCGTAGGCGGGAGCTACAATGAGCAGTTCTTC.

The V and J genes are TRBV19 and TRBJ2-1, with 10 positions matching TRBD2. The CDR3 extends over 15 amino acids. V was clipped by 10 bases and J by 9 bases; unmatched bases: 15. In germline, CDR1 is LNHDA, CDR2 SQIVND (reference sequence). CDR3 sequence (DNA): TGTGCCACCGGCGTTTCTAGCGGGAGTTTAGGTGAGCAGTTCTTC. This gives the protein CATGVSSGSLGEQFF.

The J gene is TRBJ2-4, the V gene TRBV4-2; 7 bases line up with TRBD2. CDR1 is LGHNA, CDR2 YNFKEQ, per germline. The length of the CDR3 is 18 residues. The V segment lost 0 bases and the J segment 1 base; nucleotides outside the gene matches: 9. The CDR3 spells CASSQEVGGPEAKNIQYF. For the CDR3, the DNA is TGTGCCAGCAGCCAAGAGGTGGGAGGGCCGGAGGCCAAAAACATTCAGTACTTC.

The chain has TRBV10-3 and TRBJ1-5; TRBD1 is a possible D gene (5 bases). Trimming left V 10 bases short and J 5 bases short, with 15 bases between. Per germline, CDR1 ENHRY and CDR2 SYGVKD. The CDR3 has 13 residues. The CDR3 coding sequence is TGTGCCACGTCGGTGCAGGGTGATCAGCCCCAGCATTTT. Translation: CATSVQGDQPQHF.

This clone appeared a single time. V gene TRBV11-2 combines with J gene TRBJ2-2; weak D call: TRBD2 (5 bases). This CDR3 region has 14 residues. V gave up 2 bases and J gave up 6 bases, with 10 bases separating them. Germline V gene data show CDR1 as SGHAT and CDR2 as FQNNGV. The CDR3: CASSLRGLSGELFF. The CDR3 nucleotides read TGTGCCAGCAGCTTACGAGGGCTGTCCGGGGAGCTGTTTTTT.

This clone was seen once. The chain couples TRBV7-9 to TRBJ2-1; D remains unclear. The CDR3 length is 14 residues. Looked up from germline, CDR1 is SEHNR and CDR2 is FQNEAQ (reference sequence). Trimming removed 2 bases from V and 7 bases from J, with 12 bases in between. The chain's CDR3 is CASSLIGSNNEQFF. The CDR3 DNA follows: TGTGCCAGCAGCTTAATTGGTAGTAATAATGAGCAGTTCTTC.

V and J are TRBV9 and TRBJ2-7, with 7 bases identical to TRBD2. The germline V gene encodes CDR1 SGDLS and CDR2 YYNGEE. Germline trimming cut 0 bases from V and 1 base from J; bases unmatched to any gene: 4. This CDR3 has 15 residues. The CDR3 here is CASSVGGDYSYEQYF. For the CDR3, the DNA is TGTGCCAGCAGCGTAGGGGGGGACTATTCCTACGAGCAGTACTTC. Full variable domain (rest looked up from reference TRBV9 and TRBJ2-7): DSGVTQTPKHLITATGQRVTLRCSPRSGDLSVYWYQQSLDQGLQFLIQYYNGEERAKGNILERFSAQQFPDLHSELNLSSLELGDSALYFCASSVGGDYSYEQYFGPGTRLTVT.

The chain uses TRBV11-3 and TRBJ2-2; 7 bases are shared with TRBD1. After removal of 4 bases from V and 5 bases from J, the junction contained 7 bases not matched to a gene. CDR3 length: 15 residues. Germline V CDR1 and CDR2: SGHNT, YENEEA. CDR3 sequence reads: CASSSSGGWTGELFF. The CDR3 DNA reads TGTGCCAGCAGCTCGTCAGGGGGATGGACCGGGGAGCTGTTTTTT.